Listed here are 9 T cell receptor beta chains from one sample, sequenced in a study of T cell changes during pregnancy in multiple sclerosis. Generated by immunoSEQ multiplex PCR, the TCRdb table keeps only in-frame clones and is missing some. This table holds some 37,000 clones, approximately 91% found once. This specimen consisted of CD4+ T cells from peripheral blood mononuclear cells, obtained after pregnancy. These receptors were collected from a female donor in good health, enrolled as a control in a pregnancy study.

The chain is built from TRBV21-1 and TRBJ2-3; the DNA was not used to check the table's D call, TRBD2. TRBV21-1 is recorded as a pseudogene. The CDR3 is made up of 16 amino acids. The CDR3 spells CASSKGQGDVEGTQYF. CDR3 DNA sequence: TGTGCCAGCAGCAAAGGGCAGGGCGATGTGGAGGGTACGCAGTATTTT.

V and J are TRBV18 and TRBJ1-1, with 8 bases aligning to TRBD1. With 6 bases clipped from V and 1 base from J, the junction kept 7 bases outside the gene matches. This CDR3 comprises 15 residues. The germline CDR1 and CDR2 sequences are KGHSH and LQKENI. The CDR3 sequence: CASSAGTGTNTEAFF. Here the CDR3 DNA reads TGTGCCAGCTCCGCCGGGACAGGAACGAACACTGAAGCTTTCTTT.

This clone was detected only once. The genes are TRBV10-3 and TRBJ2-7; 11 positions match TRBD1. V shed 5 bases, J shed 1 base, and the junction held 4 bases outside the gene matches. CDR1 ENHRY and CDR2 SYGVKD come from the germline V gene. CDR3 size: 15 residues. The CDR3 spells CAISNGDRGSYEQYF. For the CDR3, the DNA is TGTGCCATCAGTAACGGGGACAGGGGGTCCTACGAGCAGTACTTC.

The table lists this clone with a count of one. The chain carries TRBV5-4 and TRBJ2-7, with TRBD2 identical over 9 bases. CDR3 length: 15 residues. Germline CDR1 and CDR2: SGHNT and YYREEE (reference sequence). J gave up 5 bases and V 4 bases, and 10 bases lay outside the gene matches. CDR3 DNA sequence: TGTGCCAGCAGCATCCAGACTAGCGGCCTCGACGAGCAGTACTTC. Its protein product is CASSIQTSGLDEQYF.

The chain links TRBV10-3 to TRBJ2-5; 7 bases match TRBD2. V lost 3 bases and J lost 5; bases outside the gene matches: 15. This CDR3 is 17 amino acids long. The germline CDR1 and CDR2 sequences are ENHRY and SYGVKD. Here the CDR3 reads CAISDPWGVAGPETQYF. CDR3 DNA: TGTGCCATCAGTGACCCTTGGGGGGTAGCGGGCCCCGAGACCCAGTACTTC.

The V call is TRBV7-9, the J call TRBJ1-1; TRBD1 is a possible D gene (6 bases). The germline CDR1 and CDR2 sequences are SEHNR and FQNEAQ (reference sequence). There are 17 residues in the CDR3. The germline V and J ends were trimmed by 6 bases and 0 bases, with 20 bases remaining between them. This CDR3 is CASSLGQTVLMNTEAFF. The CDR3 DNA sequence: TGTGCCAGCAGTCTAGGACAGACGGTACTTATGAACACTGAAGCTTTCTTT. The variable domain in full, with the rest retrieved from reference TRBV7-9 and TRBJ1-1, is DTGVSQNPRHKITKRGQNVTFRCDPISEHNRLYWYRQTLGQGPEFLTYFQNEAQLEKSRLLSDRFSAERPKGSFSTLEIQRTEQGDSAMYLCASSLGQTVLMNTEAFFGQGTRLTVV.

The CDR3 bases are TGTGCCAGCAGTTACGGCACAGGGATCTCCTACGAGCAGTACTTC. Translated: CASSYGTGISYEQYF. This rearrangement joins TRBV6-5 to TRBJ2-7; D is possibly TRBD1 (6 bases). V dropped 2 bases and J dropped 0 bases, with 11 bases sitting between them. The CDR3 is 15 residues long. Germline CDR1 reads MNHEY; CDR2 reads SVGAGI.

This clone was picked up a small number of times. The rearrangement links TRBV5-6 to TRBJ1-6; 9 positions agree with TRBD1. This CDR3 region has 14 residues. Looked up from germline, CDR1 is SGHDT and CDR2 is YYEEEE. V was clipped by 4 bases and J by 7 bases; unmatched bases: 3. CDR3 DNA sequence: TGTGCCAGCAGCCAGGACAGGGGAAATTCACCCCTCCACTTT. Translated: CASSQDRGNSPLHF.

This rearrangement joins TRBV29-1 to TRBJ2-7, with a possible D match to TRBD1 (5 bases). The CDR3 covers 12 residues. With 4 bases removed from V and 6 bases from J, the gap between germline ends came to 13 bases. The V gene's germline CDR1 is SQVTM and CDR2 ANQGSEA. The CDR3 here is CSVGPGMGEQYF. The CDR3, as DNA: TGCAGCGTTGGGCCAGGGATGGGCGAGCAGTACTTC.